This T cell receptor beta chain was observed in a study of immune evolution from preneoplasia to lung adenocarcinoma. The study's findings and limits: From normal lung to invasive adenocarcinoma, top clone frequencies appeared to decrease. Normal lung had highest clonality; later lesions appeared denser, more diverse.

Resections took place in Japan or China from the mid-2010s to the late 2010s. Two lung cancer pathologists independently confirmed each histologic diagnosis. The V end lost 1 base, the J end lost 9 bases, and 7 bases lay between the germline ends. The CDR3 runs 11 residues. Germline CDR1 and CDR2: MGHRA and YSYEKL. Notes on this clone: Its antigen is undetermined.

Method: immunoSEQ multiplex PCR; TCRdb's copy keeps in-frame clones and lacks some. Of approximately 4,000 clones in the sample, about four fifths were seen once. Sequences were obtained from FFPE adjacent normal lung tissue. The receptor was isolated from a person aged 70 to 85 with lung adenocarcinoma. This sequence joins TRBV4-1 and TRBJ2-7; D uncertain. The CDR3 nucleotides are TGCGCCAGCAGCCAAGGGAGTCGGCAGTACTTC. It specifies CASSQGSRQYF.